The 21 T cell receptor beta chains listed next were all sequenced from one sample in a study of control samples from healthy donors and cancer patients. Libraries were prepared by immunoSEQ multiplex PCR; TCRdb keeps only in-frame clonotypes and omits some of them. The table has roughly 130,000 clones, 75% to 95% seen once. Source material: blood. These TCRs come from a man between 18 and 35 years old in good health.

V usage is TRBV19 and J usage is TRBJ2-7; the D call may be TRBD1 or TRBD2 (5 bases each). The V end was cut by 0 bases, the J end by 1 base, with 16 bases between. Germline assignment: CDR1 LNHDA and CDR2 SQIVND (reference sequence). The length of the CDR3 is 17 residues. The CDR3 nucleotides are TGTGCCAGTAGTATAGAAACTCAGTTGGGACGATCCTACGAGCAGTACTTC. Translating gives CASSIETQLGRSYEQYF.

V and J are TRBV28 and TRBJ1-1; D uncertain. The CDR3 has 12 amino acids. CDR1 is MDHEN and CDR2 is SYDVKM in the germline V gene. Trimming took off 7 bases at V and 5 bases at J, with 11 bases between the two ends. CDR3 protein: CASTPSDTEAFF. CDR3 coding DNA: TGTGCCAGCACCCCGTCCGATACTGAAGCTTTCTTT.

This clone was observed once. The chain recombines TRBV7-2 with TRBJ2-3; D gene ambiguous. Germline CDR1 and CDR2: SGHTA and FQGNSA. V was trimmed by 7 bases and J by 1 base, leaving 6 bases between them. The CDR3 is made up of 12 amino acids. The chain's CDR3 is CASTARTDTQYF. The CDR3 DNA reads TGTGCCAGCACCGCCCGCACAGATACGCAGTATTTT.

V and J are TRBV7-9 and TRBJ2-5; D is possibly TRBD1 (5 bases). Trimming shortened V by 5 bases and J by 9 bases, and 16 bases separated the two germline ends. Germline assignment: CDR1 SEHNR and CDR2 FQNEAQ (reference sequence). The CDR3 is 13 amino acids. Here the CDR3 DNA reads TGTGCCAGCAGCCACGCTCGCGAAGGGGCCCAGTACTTC. Its translation is CASSHAREGAQYF.

The chain joins TRBV9 to TRBJ2-5; tentatively, D is TRBD2 (5 bases). V dropped 4 bases and J dropped 5 bases, with 15 bases sitting between them. From germline, CDR1 is SGDLS and CDR2 YYNGEE. This CDR3 contains 14 residues. The CDR3 loop is CASSIDGGLETQYF. The CDR3, as DNA: TGTGCCAGCAGCATAGACGGTGGACTCGAGACCCAGTACTTC.

V is TRBV30 and J is TRBJ2-1; TRBD1 might be the D (5 bases). CDR1 is GTSNPN, CDR2 SVGIG, per germline (reference sequence). The CDR3 is made up of 12 amino acids. V was shortened by 0 bases and J by 5 bases, with 5 bases between the two germline ends. CDR3 sequence reads: CAWSVRDNEQFF. Written as DNA, the CDR3 is TGTGCCTGGAGTGTCAGGGACAATGAGCAGTTCTTC.

This clone was seen just once. The rearrangement links TRBV6-5 to TRBJ1-1, with a tentative D call TRBD1 (6 bases). CDR3 size: 14 residues. Looked up from germline, CDR1 is MNHEY and CDR2 is SVGAGI. Trimming removed 6 bases at V and 3 bases at J, with 14 bases between. The CDR3 DNA reads TGTGCCAGCAGCCTCGCAGGGGCGGACACTGAAGCTTTCTTT. This sequence encodes CASSLAGADTEAFF.

This clone was detected once. The chain recombines TRBV11-2 with TRBJ2-2; perhaps TRBD1 as D (5 bases). This CDR3 spans 14 amino acids. The germline V gene has CDR1 SGHAT and CDR2 FQNNGV. The V end lost 5 bases, the J end lost 0 bases, and 7 bases lay between the germline ends. The CDR3 reads CASSPTANTGELFF. CDR3 nucleotides: TGTGCCAGCAGCCCGACAGCGAACACCGGGGAGCTGTTTTTT.

To note about this clone: The sample contains more than one DNA sequence encoding this CDR3. The CDR3 DNA is TGTGCCACCAGTGGGGCTAGCAATCAGCCCCAGCATTTT. Protein: CATSGASNQPQHF. The J gene is TRBJ1-5, the V gene TRBV24-1; no definite D call. Deletions cut 5 bases from V and 0 bases from J, with 4 bases between. CDR1 KGHDR and CDR2 SFDVKD come from the germline V gene. The CDR3 is 13 residues long.

The V call is TRBV6-1, the J call TRBJ2-1, with D tentatively TRBD1 (6 bases). The V end lost 1 base, the J end lost 0 bases, and 13 bases lay between the germline ends. This CDR3 has 17 residues. From germline, CDR1 is MNHNS and CDR2 SASEGT. The CDR3 DNA is TGTGCCAGCAGTGAAGAGTTGGACAGACGCTCCTACAATGAGCAGTTCTTC. Its translation: CASSEELDRRSYNEQFF.

The J gene is TRBJ2-1, the V gene TRBV9, with D unclear. The CDR3 covers 16 residues. Trimming took off 4 bases at V and 0 bases at J, with 14 bases between the two ends. Germline assignment: CDR1 SGDLS and CDR2 YYNGEE. CDR3 coding DNA: TGTGCCAGCAGCCGAAGATACGTGAGCTCCTACAATGAGCAGTTCTTC. Translating it yields CASSRRYVSSYNEQFF.

Only one count was recorded for this clone. The chain uses TRBV28 and TRBJ1-4; possible D gene TRBD1, 5 bases. The germline V gene has CDR1 MDHEN and CDR2 SYDVKM. The CDR3 is made up of 15 amino acids. V dropped 2 bases and J dropped 7 bases, with 14 bases sitting between them. CDR3 loop: CASSLGDGVSEKLFF. CDR3 nucleotides: TGTGCCAGCAGTTTAGGGGACGGGGTCAGTGAAAAACTGTTTTTT.

The V and J genes are TRBV11-3 and TRBJ2-5; 7 bases are a match to TRBD2. This CDR3 spans 16 amino acids. Germline values: CDR1 SGHNT, CDR2 YENEEA. Unmatched junction bases numbered 13, after V lost 2 bases and J lost 7 bases. This CDR3 reads CASSLFGGGRSLTQYF. DNA for the CDR3: TGTGCCAGCAGCTTATTCGGGGGAGGGCGGTCGTTGACCCAGTACTTC.

The J gene is TRBJ1-1, the V gene TRBV12-3 or TRBV12-4; TRBD1 matches at 8 bases. The CDR3 has 13 amino acids. V trimming: 5 bases; J trimming: 3 bases; junction bases outside the gene matches: 2. In DNA, the CDR3 is TGTGCCAGCAGTCTCAGGGGGCACACTGAAGCTTTCTTT. Its translation: CASSLRGHTEAFF.

The chain uses TRBV27 and TRBJ2-1; TRBD2 agrees at 10 bases. The CDR3 totals 16 residues. V was pared by 4 bases and J by 9 bases, with 12 bases of the junction left unmatched. Germline V gene lookup returns CDR1 MNHEY and CDR2 SMNVEV (reference sequence). As DNA, the CDR3 is TGTGCCAGCAGTTCCGCCTCGGGACTAGCGATCGGTGAGCAGTTCTTC. It codes for CASSSASGLAIGEQFF.

V gene TRBV24-1 combines with J gene TRBJ2-2; unclear D gene. The CDR3 has 15 residues. Germline-derived CDR1 and CDR2 are KGHDR and SFDVKD. V lost 3 bases to trimming and J lost 5 bases, with 12 bases between them. In nucleotides, the CDR3 is TGTGCCACCAGTGATAAGAAGGCGGTTACCGGGGAGCTGTTTTTT. It translates to CATSDKKAVTGELFF.

The gene calls are TRBV4-1 and TRBJ2-6, with no clear D. The V gene's germline CDR1 is MGHRA and CDR2 YSYEKL. V dropped 2 bases and J dropped 0 bases, with 5 bases sitting between them. The CDR3 extends over 15 amino acids. The CDR3 DNA sequence: TGCGCCAGCAGCCAATCCAGCTCTGGGGCCAACGTCCTGACTTTC. Translating gives CASSQSSSGANVLTF.

This clone has a single count. V is TRBV6-5 and J is TRBJ2-5; no reliable D call. Looked up from germline, CDR1 is MNHEY and CDR2 is SVGAGI. V was shortened by 5 bases and J by 4 bases, with 8 bases between the two germline ends. CDR3 size: 12 residues. The CDR3 nucleotides read TGTGCCAGCAGTCAGACGGGAGAGACCCAGTACTTC. Translated, it gives CASSQTGETQYF.

The gene calls are TRBV2 and TRBJ1-5, with 9 nucleotides matching TRBD1. CDR1 SNHLY and CDR2 FYNNEI come from the germline V gene. This CDR3 is 17 amino acids long. The V and J ends lost 8 bases and 4 bases, in that order; junction bases with no gene match: 15. CDR3 coding DNA: TGTGCCAGCGAAAGGACAGGGGTCCCCGATGGAAATCAGCCCCAGCATTTT. Residues: CASERTGVPDGNQPQHF.

The chain links TRBV7-3 to TRBJ1-3; 7 bases match TRBD1. CDR3 length equals 13 residues. Germline trimming cut 3 bases from V and 4 bases from J; bases unmatched to any gene: 0. Germline assignment: CDR1 SGHTA and CDR2 FQGTGA. For the CDR3, the DNA is TGTGCCAGCAGCTTGGGACAGGGAAACACCATATATTTT. This encodes CASSLGQGNTIYF.

The V and J genes are TRBV2 and TRBJ2-5; 9 nucleotides match TRBD1. The trim removed 4 bases at V and 5 bases at J, leaving 5 bases unmatched. Per the germline V gene, CDR1 is SNHLY and CDR2 is FYNNEI. The CDR3 is made up of 14 amino acids. CDR3 in amino acids: CASSADRGGETQYF. CDR3 sequence (DNA): TGTGCCAGCAGTGCGGACAGGGGAGGGGAGACCCAGTACTTC.